A single sample is the source of the 22 T cell receptor beta chains below, sequenced in a study of OX40 agonist ivuxolimab in advanced cancers. Libraries were prepared by immunoSEQ multiplex PCR; TCRdb keeps only in-frame clonotypes and omits some of them. The data show under 80,000 clones, 75% to 90% seen once. Sequenced material: CD4+ or CD8+ T cells sorted from blood, taken in a trial of the OX40 agonist ivuxolimab. The receptor set was obtained from an adult with an advanced solid tumor such as melanoma, head and neck, liver or kidney cancer.

This chain links TRBV7-6 with TRBJ1-2, with TRBD1 matching over 9 bases. V lost 5 bases to trimming and J lost 9 bases; unmatched junction nucleotides: 7. Germline CDR1 and CDR2: SGHVS and FNYEAQ. This CDR3 comprises 13 residues. Here the CDR3 reads CASSQQGAESYTF. In DNA, the CDR3 is TGTGCCAGCAGCCAACAGGGGGCTGAGAGCTACACCTTC.

This clone was observed a few times. The rearrangement joins TRBV23-1 to TRBJ2-7, with a possible D match to TRBD1 (5 bases). Being an ORF, TRBV23-1 has a function that is uncertain. The V end lost 11 bases, the J end lost 2 bases, and 16 bases lay between the germline ends. The CDR3 spans 13 residues. CDR3 sequence (DNA): TGCGCCCCTGGGGCGCGGCGAACCTACGAGCAGTACTTC. Encoded protein: CAPGARRTYEQYF.

The chain has TRBV4-3 and TRBJ2-7, with D possibly TRBD1 on 5 matching bases. This CDR3 has 13 amino acids. Germline values: CDR1 LGHNA, CDR2 YSLEER. Trimming removed 0 bases from V and 10 bases from J, with 13 bases in between. The CDR3: CASSQDSGREQYF. The CDR3 region has the DNA TGCGCCAGCAGCCAAGATTCTGGCAGGGAACAGTACTTC.

The genes are TRBV7-9 and TRBJ2-1; D tentatively reads TRBD1 or TRBD2 (5 bases each). The ends were cut back, 3 bases at V and 4 bases at J, with 10 bases in the middle. Germline lookup yields CDR1 SEHNR and CDR2 FQNEAQ (reference sequence). This CDR3 contains 14 residues. The CDR3, as DNA: TGTGCCAGCAGCTTGGGGACGTCTTACAATGAGCAGTTCTTC. Translating gives CASSLGTSYNEQFF.

At least ten counts were recorded for this clone. This chain links TRBV7-7 with TRBJ2-5, with TRBD2 as a possible D gene (6 bases). Trimming took 2 bases from V and 2 from J, leaving 18 bases between them. The CDR3 has 17 amino acids. Germline V gives CDR1 SSHAT, CDR2 FNYEAQ (reference sequence). The CDR3 region has the DNA TGTGCCAGCAGCTTACTTCCTCCCGGGAGAACTCAAGAGACCCAGTACTTC. Protein sequence: CASSLLPPGRTQETQYF.

The V and J genes are TRBV12-5 and TRBJ2-1; D is tentatively TRBD1 or TRBD2 (7 bases each). This CDR3 is built from 15 residues. The germline V gene has CDR1 LGHNT and CDR2 FRNRAP. Deletions cut 6 bases from V and 0 bases from J, with 12 bases between. CDR3 nucleotide sequence: TGTGCTAGTGGGCCAGGGGGGGGCTCCTACAATGAGCAGTTCTTC. It encodes CASGPGGGSYNEQFF.

This clone was counted a few times. The chain employs TRBV9 and TRBJ1-6, with D possibly being TRBD1 (5 bases). Germline V gives CDR1 SGDLS, CDR2 YYNGEE. CDR3 length: 14 residues. Deletions cut 5 bases from V and 10 bases from J, with 16 bases between. DNA of the CDR3: TGTGCCAGCAGTGCTCAGGGAAGTAACTCACCCCTCCACTTT. Encoded protein: CASSAQGSNSPLHF.

The gene calls are TRBV27 and TRBJ1-2; TRBD1 matches 8 bases. Trimming at V came to 5 bases and at J to 8 bases, leaving 7 bases not matched to a gene. There are 13 residues in the CDR3. Per germline, CDR1 MNHEY and CDR2 SMNVEV (reference sequence). The CDR3 DNA follows: TGTGCCAGCAGTACCAGGGGGCGAGGGGGCTACACCTTC. It encodes CASSTRGRGGYTF.

The chain carries TRBV18 and TRBJ1-3; unclear D gene. V dropped 2 bases and J dropped 2 bases, with 4 bases sitting between them. CDR1 is KGHSH, CDR2 LQKENI, per germline. This CDR3 comprises 13 residues. CDR3: CASSPGTGNTIYF. The CDR3 DNA reads as TGTGCCAGCTCACCAGGTACTGGAAACACCATATATTTT.

A single count supports this clone. The chain has TRBV7-6 and TRBJ2-7; 7 positions match TRBD2. V was pared by 6 bases and J by 1 base, with 9 bases of the junction left unmatched. The CDR3 spans 15 residues. The germline CDR1 and CDR2 sequences are SGHVS and FNYEAQ. The CDR3 loop is CASRGGRGSSYEQYF. The CDR3 DNA reads TGTGCCAGCAGGGGAGGGAGAGGATCTTCCTACGAGCAGTACTTC.

The rearrangement links TRBV5-1 to TRBJ2-3; D not certain. This CDR3 comprises 15 residues. CDR1 SGHRS and CDR2 YFSETQ come from the germline V gene. Trimming removed 6 bases from V and 0 bases from J, with 14 bases in between. CDR3 sequence (DNA): TGCGCCAGCACAGATGGGGTTGTGAGCACAGATACGCAGTATTTT. Translation: CASTDGVVSTDTQYF.

The CDR3 coding sequence is TGCGCCAGCAGCTTGGGACAGGGGTTCCCAGATACGCAGTATTTT. This encodes CASSLGQGFPDTQYF. The V call is TRBV5-1, the J call TRBJ2-3; TRBD1 agrees at 8 bases. The CDR3 loop spans 15 amino acids. With 0 bases clipped from V and 4 bases from J, the junction kept 4 bases outside the gene matches. Germline CDR1 SGHRS, CDR2 YFSETQ.

The V and J genes are TRBV19 and TRBJ2-2; TRBD1 aligns across 10 bases. Trimming cost V 0 bases and J 5 bases; bases outside gene matches: 9. The CDR3 sequence is 18 residues long. The germline CDR1 and CDR2 sequences are LNHDA and SQIVND (reference sequence). The DNA for the CDR3 is TGTGCCAGTAGTATAGATCTTGTGGGACAGGGGTCGACCGGGGAGCTGTTTTTT. Encoded protein: CASSIDLVGQGSTGELFF.

This chain links TRBV19 with TRBJ2-3, with D unclear. Deletions cut 3 bases from V and 2 bases from J, with 12 bases between. The CDR3 extends over 15 amino acids. Germline V gives CDR1 LNHDA, CDR2 SQIVND (reference sequence). The chain's CDR3 is CASSMLRATTDTQYF. CDR3 coding DNA: TGTGCCAGTAGTATGTTACGGGCGACCACAGATACGCAGTATTTT.

The V gene is TRBV15, the J gene TRBJ1-3; D is possibly TRBD1 (5 bases). Germline V CDR1 and CDR2: LNHNV, YYDKDF (reference sequence). The CDR3 sequence is 14 residues long. V shed 11 bases and J shed 4 bases, with 18 bases lying between them. CDR3 region: CAVSGGRAGNTIYF. In DNA, the CDR3 is TGTGCCGTATCGGGGGGACGTGCCGGAAACACCATATATTTT.

The rearrangement links TRBV5-5 to TRBJ1-3; no reliable D call. V lost 4 bases to trimming and J lost 4 bases, with 9 bases between them. The CDR3 extends over 13 amino acids. Germline CDR1 and CDR2: SGHKS and YYEKEE (reference sequence). The CDR3 coding sequence is TGTGCCAGCAGCCCGTCCGCAGGAAACACCATATATTTT. Protein sequence: CASSPSAGNTIYF.

The genes are TRBV20-1 and TRBJ2-1; TRBD2 might be the D (6 bases). Trimming stripped 2 bases from V and 10 bases from J, with 9 bases between. This CDR3 region has 11 residues. The germline V gene has CDR1 DFQATT and CDR2 SNEGSKA (reference sequence). Written as DNA, the CDR3 is TGCAGTGCTAGACCTGCGGGAGAGCAGTTCTTC. It encodes CSARPAGEQFF.

V gene TRBV7-8 combines with J gene TRBJ1-4; D is uncertain. In germline, CDR1 is SGHVS, CDR2 FQNEAQ. Trimming left V 3 bases short and J 4 bases short, with 6 bases between. This CDR3 is 13 amino acids long. The DNA of the CDR3 is TGTGCCAGCAGCTTTGCGCGTAATGAAAAACTGTTTTTT. Translated, it gives CASSFARNEKLFF.

This clone has only a few counts. V gene TRBV6-5 combines with J gene TRBJ1-2; TRBD1 aligns across 8 bases. This CDR3 comprises 16 residues. V lost 6 bases to trimming and J lost 6 bases; unmatched junction nucleotides: 15. Looked up from germline, CDR1 is MNHEY and CDR2 is SVGAGI. The CDR3 sequence: CASRYPGQGIKDGYTF. The CDR3, as DNA: TGTGCCAGCAGGTACCCCGGACAGGGAATTAAGGATGGCTACACCTTC.

The CDR3 loop is CASSATGTSGNFYNEQFF. CDR3 nucleotide sequence: TGTGCCAGCAGCGCCACCGGGACTAGCGGAAACTTCTACAATGAGCAGTTCTTC. The chain joins TRBV7-9 to TRBJ2-1, with TRBD2 matching 11 bases. The J segment lost 3 bases and the V segment lost 5 bases, leaving 12 bases of the junction unmatched. CDR1 SEHNR and CDR2 FQNEAQ come from the germline V gene (reference sequence). The CDR3 has 18 residues.

The rearrangement links TRBV2 to TRBJ1-1; the D is unclear. V lost 6 bases and J 1 base, leaving 9 bases between the germline ends. CDR1 is SNHLY, CDR2 FYNNEI, per germline. The CDR3 has 13 residues. The CDR3 DNA reads TGTGCCAGCAGACCGGAAGGGAACACTGAAGCTTTCTTT. The encoded protein is CASRPEGNTEAFF. The whole variable domain, remainder taken from reference TRBV2 and TRBJ1-1, is EPEVTQTPSHQVTQMGQEVILRCVPISNHLYFYWYRQILGQKVEFLVSFYNNEISEKSEIFDDQFSVERPDGSNFTLKIRSTKLEDSAMYFCASRPEGNTEAFFGQGTRLTVV.

The gene calls are TRBV6-7 and TRBJ2-7, with D possibly TRBD1 on 6 matching bases. TRBV6-7 is an open reading frame, and its role is uncertain. Deletions cut 6 bases from V and 2 bases from J, with 20 bases between. The CDR3 is made up of 16 amino acids. The CDR3 region is CASSSFPGAPPYEQYF. The CDR3 DNA reads TGTGCCAGCAGCTCTTTCCCAGGGGCCCCACCCTACGAGCAGTACTTC.